This T cell receptor (beta chain) was documented in a study of T cells in Graves' hyperthyroidism and ophthalmopathy (dated 2019 in TCRdb). Broadly, across the study: Peripheral blood was sampled at the time of initial diagnosis, prior to any treatment. The paper describes TCR Vbeta CDR3 sequencing of more than 120 peripheral blood samples, made up of approximately 40 ophthalmopathy patients, 70 to 75 hyperthyroidism patients and 17 progressor patients. Whether ophthalmopathy could be predicted prospectively was tested in an independent validation cohort made up of roughly 19 hyperthyroidism patients plus 17 patients who later progressed to ophthalmopathy. The 100 discovery patients were randomly divided into training and test sets at a 7:3 ratio. After sampling, hyperthyroidism patients received methimazole starting at 30 mg daily, and ophthalmopathy patients received high-dose intravenous methylprednisolone. To identify TCR V-J signatures that set the groups apart, the researchers used a discovery cohort of about a hundred patients, made up of under 45 with Graves' ophthalmopathy and about 60 with stable Graves' hyperthyroidism. In several Graves' hyperthyroidism patients, the study also compared T-cell repertoires from thyroid tissue with T-cell repertoires from blood.

This clonotype was recorded many times. What this receptor recognizes is not known. No clone much larger than this one lies a single base away; base qualities are absent. Amplification of TCR beta CDR3 regions was carried out from RNA transcripts. For the first round of RT-PCR on the TCR CDR3, the HTBI primer set was used together with the Qiagen OneStep RT-PCR kit. The libraries were constructed in a second round of multiplex PCR and then size-selected and purified. Libraries were sequenced paired-end with 100 bp reads on an Illumina HiSeq2000. In the authors' own workflow: SOAPnuke was used to process the raw data, removing reads that contained adapters or uncalled bases, had a mean Phred below 15, or lacked an exact match to the constant primer or identifier. High-quality paired reads were merged with COPE v1.2.5, and unique nucleotide sequences were defined as clonotypes. MiTCR v1.1 was used to align clonotypes to the IMGT TRBV, TRBD and TRBJ reference segments. Only V-J combinations with frequency above 0.0001, covering about 99% of repertoires, were analysed. The TCS score was defined as F50 (clonal expansion) divided by E x V (chaos), with BLOSUM62-based TCRdist calculated between CDR3 peptides within each V-J. Welch's t-statistics and random forest reduced some 510 V-J features to roughly 13, which were used in a naive Bayes classifier (R e1071). The raw public reads went through TCRdb reprocessing: fastp at Q25, MiXCR clone calling, in-frame beta chains kept. Every entry covers one CDR3 protein and lists the most common genes and DNA from its rows. The V and J calls, along with clone size, are taken from TCRdb and not from the paper's own processing. The sample profile shows about 200,000 distinct CDR3 sequences; about a sixth of them were found once. About two fifths of the sample belongs to the ten largest clones.

Points the paper makes about the study in general: In validation, progression to ophthalmopathy was predicted by the model with nearly 71% sensitivity and 72.22% specificity, a median of roughly 6 months before onset. A 13 V-J signature model separated ophthalmopathy from stable hyperthyroidism, with roughly 88% sensitivity and about 81% specificity in cross-validation and 80%/75% in testing. No statistical method was used to set the sample size in advance, and investigators knew the group allocation. Most expanded thyroid clonotypes (frequency above 0.001) were also detected in blood, a finding suggesting that blood repertoires may reflect thyroid immune responses.

A patient counted as having stable Graves' hyperthyroidism if no progression to ophthalmopathy occurred over 18 months of follow-up. The hyperthyroidism patients were between 18 and 65 years old and newly diagnosed, with a disease duration of less than 2 months. Exclusion was applied to patients with uncontrolled infections, other autoimmune diseases, pregnancy or lactation. Diagnoses relied on clinical symptoms, serum thyroxine and TRAb, thyroid ultrasound and orbital computed tomography. PBMCs were isolated from about 9 ml of fresh peripheral blood by Ficoll-Paque density gradient centrifugation. Trizol reagent was used to extract total RNA, and RNA quality was then checked on an Agilent 2100 Bioanalyzer. Including the terminal cysteine and phenylalanine, the CDR3 comprises 15 residues. This entry keeps only the CDR3 DNA: 45 bases, framed from base 1. A distance of 8 bases separates the germline ends of V and J, which lose 0 bases and 1 base respectively. Looking up the germline V gene (reference sequence) yields CDR1 MNHEY and CDR2 SMNVEV.

This clonotype was sampled from a man aged 40-49 years with Graves' hyperthyroidism. The source material was blood. The V and J genes are TRBV27 and TRBJ2-3, with the D segment identity uncertain. The nucleotides are TGTGCCAGCAGTTTATCGCCCGAGGGCACAGATACGCAGTATTTT. This sequence encodes CASSLSPEGTDTQYF.